The 3 T cell receptor beta chains presented below share a single source sample, sequenced in a study of cytomegalovirus exposure and HLA in healthy donors. Assay used: immunoSEQ multiplex PCR; TCRdb lists only in-frame clones, some missing. The sample shows some 98,000 clones, more than 85% of them seen only once. Sequences were obtained from PBMCs. These receptors came from a man between 18 and 35 years old in good health and CMV-seropositive.

V and J are TRBV6-6 and TRBJ1-2; TRBD1 matches at 12 bases. The CDR3 is 14 amino acids. Germline assignment: CDR1 MNHNY and CDR2 SVGAGI (reference sequence). Germline trimming cut 6 bases from V and 7 bases from J; bases unmatched to any gene: 6. The DNA of the CDR3 is TGTGCCAGCAGCTTGGGACAGGGGGCGGTTGGCTACACCTTC. Translated, it gives CASSLGQGAVGYTF.

The CDR3 protein is CASSLTRHITDTQYF. DNA of the CDR3: TGTGCCAGCAGCCTAACACGACACATCACAGATACGCAGTATTTT. The genes are TRBV27 and TRBJ2-3; D remains unclear. Germline V gene sequence: CDR1 MNHEY, CDR2 SMNVEV (reference sequence). V shed 6 bases and J shed 2 bases, with 15 bases lying between them. There are 15 residues in the CDR3.

V is TRBV18 and J is TRBJ2-3; the match to TRBD1 covers 8 bases. CDR1 and CDR2 (germline): KGHSH, LQKENI. The CDR3 sequence is 15 residues long. J lost 2 bases, V lost 6 bases, and 7 bases had no gene match. The CDR3 sequence is CASSPGQVDTDTQYF. The CDR3 nucleotides read TGTGCCAGCTCCCCGGGACAGGTCGACACAGATACGCAGTATTTT.